Shown below are 15 T cell receptor beta chains from a single sample sequenced in a study of shared clonotypes between healthy human individuals. Some clones are missing from TCRdb's copy, which holds only in-frame ones; the method was immunoSEQ multiplex PCR. Found here are some 2,400,000 clones, 95% of them singletons; the top ten hold less than 0.15%. The specimen sequenced was naive CD4+ T cells sorted from blood. This sample's subset: CD45RA+ positively selected. The receptors derive from a man aged 18 to 30 in good health.

V usage is TRBV5-4 and J usage is TRBJ2-5, with no clear D. Per germline, CDR1 SGHNT and CDR2 YYREEE (reference sequence). CDR3 length: 14 amino acids. V was pared by 0 bases and J by 0 bases, with 6 bases between. The CDR3 reads CASSLASNQETQYF. CDR3 in DNA: TGTGCCAGCAGCTTGGCGAGCAACCAAGAGACCCAGTACTTC.

The chain links TRBV4-3 to TRBJ2-5; perhaps TRBD1 as D (6 bases). V was clipped by 1 base and J by 3 bases, with 6 bases between them. CDR1 and CDR2 from the germline V gene are LGHNA and YSLEER. The CDR3 is 13 amino acids. The CDR3 DNA sequence: TGCGCCAGCAGCCAAGGGACAGAAGAGACCCAGTACTTC. It encodes CASSQGTEETQYF.

This clone was seen just once. V and J are TRBV7-9 and TRBJ2-1; TRBD1 matches at 7 bases. This CDR3 is built from 15 residues. V dropped 4 bases and J dropped 5; count of bases not matched to a gene: 8. Germline V CDR1 and CDR2: SEHNR, FQNEAQ (reference sequence). CDR3 loop: CASSSGQALNNEQFF. The CDR3 DNA is TGTGCCAGCAGCTCCGGACAGGCACTAAACAATGAGCAGTTCTTC.

The chain carries TRBV2 and TRBJ2-7, with 7 bases lining up with TRBD1. The V gene end was trimmed by 6 bases and the J gene end by 5 bases; junction bases not matched to a gene: 10. CDR3 size: 14 residues. Per the germline V gene, CDR1 is SNHLY and CDR2 is FYNNEI. The CDR3 loop reads CASSIKGQINEQYF. CDR3 coding DNA: TGTGCCAGCAGCATCAAGGGACAGATCAACGAGCAGTACTTC.

CDR3 region: CASSEGLEGDTYEQYF. As DNA, the CDR3 is TGTGCCAGCAGTGAAGGGTTGGAAGGAGACACCTACGAGCAGTACTTC. The chain joins TRBV6-1 to TRBJ2-7; D is ambiguous. The CDR3 totals 16 residues. Germline CDR1 and CDR2: MNHNS and SASEGT. Trimming removed 1 base at V and 2 bases at J, with 15 bases between.

V usage is TRBV7-9 and J usage is TRBJ2-7; TRBD2 might be the D (5 bases). The germline gives CDR1 SEHNR, CDR2 FQNEAQ (reference sequence). The V end was cut by 4 bases, the J end by 5 bases, with 21 bases between. This CDR3 region has 16 residues. CDR3: CASSSNLHGIVDEQYF. DNA for the CDR3: TGTGCCAGCAGCTCGAACCTGCACGGGATTGTAGACGAGCAGTACTTC.

The rearrangement links TRBV28 to TRBJ2-3; 7 bases align to TRBD1. Germline CDR1 is MDHEN and CDR2 is SYDVKM. The length of the CDR3 is 16 residues. The J segment lost 4 bases and the V segment lost 1 base, leaving 8 bases of the junction unmatched. The chain's CDR3 is CASSLSSGGTPDTQYF. The CDR3 nucleotides read TGTGCCAGCAGTTTATCATCAGGGGGTACGCCAGATACGCAGTATTTT. The variable domain in full, completed from reference TRBV28 and TRBJ2-3, reads DVKVTQSSRYLVKRTGEKVFLECVQDMDHENMFWYRQDPGLGLRLIYFSYDVKMKEKGDIPEGYSVSREKKERFSLILESASTNQTSMYLCASSLSSGGTPDTQYFGPGTRLTVL.

V is TRBV7-2 and J is TRBJ2-2; D remains ambiguous. The CDR3 is 13 amino acids. Germline assignment: CDR1 SGHTA and CDR2 FQGNSA. Trimming stripped 5 bases from V and 7 bases from J, with 11 bases between. CDR3 coding DNA: TGTGCCAGCAGCCCCCTGGTGAGCGGGGAGCTGTTTTTT. Its protein product is CASSPLVSGELFF.

The CDR3 loop reads CASSRRATSGGVQYF. In DNA form, the CDR3 reads TGTGCCAGCAGCCGGAGAGCGACTAGCGGGGGGGTTCAGTACTTC. This chain links TRBV13 with TRBJ2-7; TRBD2 agrees at 14 bases. J was trimmed by 10 bases and V by 5 bases; bases with no gene match: 10. The CDR3 runs to 15 residues. The germline V gene encodes CDR1 PRHDT and CDR2 FYEKMQ (reference sequence).

The genes are TRBV6-1 and TRBJ1-6, with 9 bases identical to TRBD1. The germline V gene encodes CDR1 MNHNS and CDR2 SASEGT. V shed 6 bases and J 9 bases; nucleotides not matched to a gene: 6. The CDR3 length is 14 residues. The CDR3 spells CASSRTGEGSPLHF. The CDR3 DNA sequence: TGTGCCAGCAGCAGGACAGGGGAAGGTTCACCCCTCCACTTT.

The chain combines TRBV9 with TRBJ1-6; no firm D call. Trimming took off 0 bases at V and 8 bases at J, with 15 bases between the two ends. The CDR3 contains 16 residues. Per the germline V gene, CDR1 is SGDLS and CDR2 is YYNGEE. The CDR3: CASSVGGLRDYSPLHF. The CDR3 DNA is TGTGCCAGCAGCGTAGGAGGGTTGAGGGATTATTCACCCCTCCACTTT.

This chain connects TRBV5-1 to TRBJ2-5; D not resolved. Looked up from germline, CDR1 is SGHRS and CDR2 is YFSETQ. V was cut by 1 base and J by 4 bases, with 5 bases left in between. CDR3 length: 12 amino acids. The CDR3 coding sequence is TGCGCCAGCAGCTTGTCGTCAGAGACCCAGTACTTC. Residues: CASSLSSETQYF.

The chain couples TRBV14 to TRBJ1-1, with unresolved D. The V gene lost 1 base and the J gene lost 4 bases, with 10 bases spanning the gap. The CDR3 contains 14 residues. CDR1 SGHDN and CDR2 FVKESK come from the germline V gene. CDR3 nucleotide sequence: TGTGCCAGCAGCCAAGGGACTTTGACCACTGAAGCTTTCTTT. It specifies CASSQGTLTTEAFF.

The rearrangement uses TRBV10-1 and TRBJ2-1, with 8 bases fitting TRBD1. This CDR3 is 15 amino acids long. Germline V gene sequence: CDR1 WNHNN, CDR2 SYGVQD (reference sequence). Trimming at V came to 4 bases and at J to 4 bases, leaving 6 bases not matched to a gene. CDR3 amino acids: CASSATGTGYNEQFF. The CDR3 DNA sequence: TGCGCCAGCAGTGCTACCGGGACAGGTTACAATGAGCAGTTCTTC.

The chain couples TRBV11-3 to TRBJ2-1; perhaps TRBD2 as D (6 bases). The germline CDR1 and CDR2 sequences are SGHNT and YENEEA. The CDR3 has 15 residues. V dropped 6 bases and J dropped 9 bases, with 21 bases sitting between them. CDR3 nucleotide sequence: TGTGCCAGCAGTCTCTCGCGGGAAGATCTCGGTGAGCAGTTCTTC. As protein: CASSLSREDLGEQFF.